The sequence of this T cell receptor beta chain was determined in a study of T cells after yellow fever vaccination. On the study more broadly: When fractions had low cell numbers, they were prepared with SMART-Seq v4 Ultra Low Input.

This CDR3 region has 13 residues. Trimming pared 6 bases from V and 4 bases from J, leaving 9 bases between. Germline-derived CDR1 and CDR2 are WNHNN and SYGVQD (reference sequence). Many counts were recorded for this clonotype. Its antigen is as yet unknown. Study results and caveats: Abundant clonotypes from the bulk population could get into FACS-sorted repertoires as contaminants. Most clones from primary vaccination resurfaced after the booster (around 95% CD4, approximately 88% CD8).

The authors made TCR cDNA by 5'RACE template switching, adding a universal primer site and UMIs. Using its own MiXCR run on the 5' RACE reads, TCRdb lists one record per CDR3 protein. The profile shows over 200,000 distinct CDR3 sequences, about 7% of them singletons. The source was CD4+ T cells sorted from PBMCs, collected on the day of the yellow fever booster vaccination. The chain combines TRBV10-1 with TRBJ2-2, with D possibly matching TRBD1 (5 bases). This sequence was found in a man under 40 who received the YFV17D yellow fever vaccine. The DNA of the CDR3 is TGCGCCAGCAGGGATGGGGCCACCGGGGAGCTGTTTTTT. Protein: CASRDGATGELFF.